The clone carrying this T cell receptor (beta chain) was detected once. As yet, its antigen is unknown. Given the absence of the conserved phenylalanine or tryptophan at the CDR3 end, a read error is likely. The limits of the CDR3 on the DNA are not certain, so only TCRdb's listed CDR3 is given. The data are from a study of T cell repertoires in cytomegalovirus infection. Background on the study: CMV epitopes, recently identified HLA-C-restricted and well-studied HLA-B-restricted, were used.

MiXCR was run by TCRdb on the reads, yielding one entry per CDR3 protein. The sample has some 940,000 distinct CDR3 sequences, roughly 31% seen once. General study findings and limits: HLA-C-restricted TCR beta clonotypes specific for CMV led the ex vivo response.

Termini included, the CDR3 measures 11 amino acids. Germline V gives CDR1 SGHRS, CDR2 YFSETQ. The sample was cultured CD8+ T cells from PBMCs, taken from culture after CMV antigen stimulation. This chain uses TRBV5-1 with TRBJ1-1; TRBD1 is the table's D call and was not checked against the DNA. The receptor was derived from a human donor in good health (CMV status not recorded). Some clones in this sample may be carry-over from other donors' samples. The CDR3 sequence: CASSQDGRSIY.